Detailed here is one T cell receptor (beta chain). Here immunoSEQ multiplex PCR was the method, and the copy in TCRdb shows in-frame clones only, minus some. The profile shows tens of thousands of clones, 94% of them singletons. This sample is drawn from a study of technical replicates of blood from a handful of donors. CDR1 and CDR2 (germline): SNHLY, FYNNEI. The CDR3 sequence is 13 residues long. After removal of 9 bases from V and 9 bases from J, the junction contained 8 bases not matched to a gene. The source of this sequence is a human donor in good health. This chain joins TRBV2 and TRBJ2-1; 10 nucleotides agree with TRBD1. The source material was T cells isolated from PBMCs. The CDR3 nucleotides are TGTGCCAGGTCCCGGGACAGGGGAGTTGAGCAGTTCTTC. It codes for CARSRDRGVEQFF.